The clone carrying this T cell receptor beta chain was observed a single time. TCRdb's copy holds only in-frame clones and misses some; the assay was immunoSEQ multiplex PCR. The data contain 95,000 to 150,000 clones, around 87% of them singletons. This sample is part of a study of blood T cell repertoires in COVID-19. Unmatched junction bases numbered 6, after V lost 5 bases and J lost 6 bases. Germline-derived CDR1 and CDR2 are LNHDA and SQIVND (reference sequence). CDR3 length: 13 residues. The source of this sequence is a man between 45 and 60 years old with acute or convalescent COVID-19. J is TRBJ1-2 and V is TRBV19; 7 nucleotides align to TRBD1. The sequencing sample was made of peripheral blood. The CDR3 DNA is TGTGCCAGTAGTCTCCGACAGGGCGATGGCTACACCTTC. Protein sequence: CASSLRQGDGYTF.